A single sample gave rise to the 31 T cell receptor beta chains below, sequenced in a study of response to subunit inactivated influenza vaccine listed by TCRdb under 2018. Library preparation used RT-PCR. For sequencing, an Illumina HiSeq 2500 was employed. Using fastp at Q25 and MiXCR, TCRdb reprocessed the public reads and kept productive beta chains. Duplicate CDR3 protein sequences are folded into a single record with the most common DNA and genes. The table for this sample lists some 600,000 distinct CDR3 sequences; approximately 14% of them were counted only once. The ten largest clones add up to 7.5% to 8% of the sample. Here the sequenced sample was PBMCs from blood, taken 14 days before vaccination. The source is a man aged 50-60 years who received an inactivated influenza vaccine. Donor details come from another sample of the same person, matched by shared clones.

At least ten counts were recorded for this clonotype. V gene TRBV3-1 combines with J gene TRBJ2-3; D not certain. The CDR3 runs to 13 residues. CDR1 LGHDT and CDR2 YNNKEL come from the germline V gene (reference sequence). The V gene lost 0 bases and the J gene lost 4 bases, with 5 bases spanning the gap. CDR3 sequence reads: CASSQDLADTQYF. Written as DNA, the CDR3 is TGTGCCAGCAGCCAAGATCTAGCAGATACGCAGTATTTT.

This chain links TRBV7-9 with TRBJ2-2, with 8 bases lining up with TRBD1. Germline loops: CDR1 SEHNR, CDR2 FQNEAQ (reference sequence). The J segment lost 3 bases and the V segment lost 5 bases, leaving 5 bases of the junction unmatched. This CDR3 region has 15 residues. The CDR3 coding sequence is TGTGCCAGCAGCAAGGTCAGGGGGCACACCGGGGAGCTGTTTTTT. Translated, it gives CASSKVRGHTGELFF.

The table lists this clonotype with a few counts. The chain employs TRBV7-3 and TRBJ2-3, with unresolved D. The germline V and J ends were trimmed by 5 bases and 1 base, with 10 bases remaining between them. Looked up from germline, CDR1 is SGHTA and CDR2 is FQGTGA. The CDR3 loop spans 14 amino acids. The DNA of the CDR3 is TGTGCCAGCAGCAGGGATTCGGGCACAGATACGCAGTATTTT. It yields the protein CASSRDSGTDTQYF.

The table lists this clonotype with many counts. The rearrangement uses TRBV6-1 and TRBJ2-1; either TRBD1 or TRBD2 may supply D (7 bases each). The V gene's germline CDR1 is MNHNS and CDR2 SASEGT. V lost 7 bases and J lost 8, with 15 bases in between. The CDR3 spans 13 residues. The CDR3 reads CASNLQGRDEQFF. Written as DNA, the CDR3 is TGTGCCAGCAACCTACAGGGGAGGGATGAGCAGTTCTTC.

The chain uses TRBV11-2 and TRBJ2-4, with D perhaps matching TRBD1 (6 bases). V gave up 0 bases and J gave up 8 bases, with 11 bases separating them. The CDR3 runs to 14 residues. Germline CDR1 is SGHAT and CDR2 is FQNNGV. DNA for the CDR3: TGTGCCAGCAGCTTAGAGCCCAGGGGAGACATTCAGTACTTC. Protein product: CASSLEPRGDIQYF.

V and J are TRBV4-2 and TRBJ1-4, with D possibly TRBD1 on 5 matching bases. Trimming cost V 3 bases and J 3 bases, with 11 bases left between them. CDR3 length: 15 residues. Germline V gene data show CDR1 as LGHNA and CDR2 as YNFKEQ. CDR3 region: CASSQEPGANEKLFF. The CDR3 DNA reads as TGTGCCAGCAGCCAGGAGCCGGGGGCTAATGAAAAACTGTTTTTT.

The J gene is TRBJ2-3, the V gene TRBV29-1; D is possibly TRBD2 (6 bases). Per the germline V gene, CDR1 is SQVTM and CDR2 is ANQGSEA. The CDR3 sequence is 14 residues long. The V gene lost 6 bases and the J gene lost 2 bases, with 15 bases spanning the gap. CDR3 in DNA: TGCAGCGTCGGGACTGGTCTATACACAGATACGCAGTATTTT. It codes for CSVGTGLYTDTQYF.

This clonotype was detected a few times. Germline and junction disagree at one end, which may indicate a read error. The chain carries TRBV20-1 and TRBJ2-5; the D is unclear. In germline, CDR1 is DFQATT, CDR2 SNEGSKA (reference sequence). There are 10 residues in the CDR3. The CDR3, as DNA: TGCAGTGCTAGAAAAGAGATCCAGTACTTC. Its protein product is CSARKEIQYF.

The chain is built from TRBV7-8 and TRBJ2-3, with D possibly being TRBD1 (5 bases). CDR3 length: 16 residues. The ends were cut back, 6 bases at V and 0 bases at J, with 16 bases in the middle. Germline CDR1 reads SGHVS; CDR2 reads FQNEAQ. The CDR3, as DNA: TGTGCCAGCAGGTTTTTAGGGGCGGTAAGCACAGATACGCAGTATTTT. Residues: CASRFLGAVSTDTQYF.

This chain connects TRBV10-2 to TRBJ2-3; 8 nucleotides line up with TRBD1. CDR1 WSHSY and CDR2 SAAADI come from the germline V gene. Germline trimming cut 2 bases from V and 0 bases from J; bases unmatched to any gene: 4. The CDR3 contains 16 residues. CDR3 loop: CASSEGQGRSTDTQYF. For the CDR3, the DNA is TGCGCCAGCAGTGAGGGACAGGGCAGAAGCACAGATACGCAGTATTTT.

This clonotype was seen a handful of times. The chain links TRBV6-1 to TRBJ2-5; 11 nucleotides align to TRBD2. V shed 2 bases, J shed 5 bases, and the junction held 10 bases outside the gene matches. This CDR3 has 17 residues. The germline V gene has CDR1 MNHNS and CDR2 SASEGT. This CDR3 is CASSELGLADEGETQYF. CDR3 nucleotides: TGTGCCAGCAGTGAACTGGGACTAGCGGACGAGGGGGAGACCCAGTACTTC.

There are a few counts of this clonotype. The chain uses TRBV20-1 and TRBJ2-1; TRBD2 agrees at 7 bases. With V trimmed by 0 bases and J by 7 bases, 6 bases remained unmatched. This CDR3 is 14 amino acids long. From germline, CDR1 is DFQATT and CDR2 SNEGSKA (reference sequence). The CDR3 nucleotides are TGCAGTGCTAGAGATGGCGGGAGTTTAAATGAGCAGTTCTTC. Amino acids: CSARDGGSLNEQFF.

DNA for the CDR3: TGTGCCAGCAGCCAAGATTTGGCAGGGGGCAACTACGAGCAGTACTTC. Its protein product is CASSQDLAGGNYEQYF. This chain connects TRBV4-2 to TRBJ2-7; TRBD1 matches 8 bases. The CDR3 covers 16 residues. Germline V gene sequence: CDR1 LGHNA, CDR2 YNFKEQ. Losses at the gene ends were 0 bases for V and 3 bases for J; bases not matched to a gene: 7.

This clonotype was counted a few times. J is TRBJ2-1 and V is TRBV4-2, with a possible D match to TRBD2 (6 bases). Germline loops: CDR1 LGHNA, CDR2 YNFKEQ. Trimming stripped 4 bases from V and 7 bases from J, with 11 bases between. This CDR3 has 13 residues. CDR3 in DNA: TGTGCCAGCAGCCTCCGGGACTTAAATGAGCAGTTCTTC. Translated, it gives CASSLRDLNEQFF.

This clonotype was seen many times. V and J are TRBV20-1 and TRBJ1-5; weak D call: TRBD1 (6 bases). CDR3 size: 14 residues. The ends were cut back, 0 bases at V and 4 bases at J, with 10 bases in the middle. Germline assignment: CDR1 DFQATT and CDR2 SNEGSKA (reference sequence). As DNA, the CDR3 is TGCAGTGCTAGAGAGGGGGCTGGGAATCAGCCCCAGCATTTT. Encoded protein: CSAREGAGNQPQHF.

The sample holds many counts of this clonotype. This chain connects TRBV12-3 or TRBV12-4 to TRBJ2-2; the match to TRBD2 covers 7 bases. J lost 4 bases, V lost 6 bases, and 11 bases had no gene match. This CDR3 comprises 16 residues. As DNA, the CDR3 is TGTGCCAGCAGAAGTTTCGGGGGAGGGCCCACCGGGGAGCTGTTTTTT. Translated, it gives CASRSFGGGPTGELFF.

This chain uses TRBV20-1 with TRBJ2-3, with 11 positions matching TRBD2. Germline values: CDR1 DFQATT, CDR2 SNEGSKA (reference sequence). The CDR3 totals 15 residues. Losses at the gene ends were 5 bases for V and 5 bases for J; bases not matched to a gene: 9. The CDR3 DNA reads TGCAGTGCTCACGTGGCTAGCGGGGGGATAGATACGCAGTATTTT. This gives the protein CSAHVASGGIDTQYF.

This clonotype has only a few counts. The rearrangement links TRBV27 to TRBJ2-7, with no clear D. This CDR3 has 16 amino acids. The V gene lost 5 bases and the J gene lost 3 bases, with 20 bases spanning the gap. Germline V lookup: CDR1 MNHEY, CDR2 SMNVEV (reference sequence). The CDR3 nucleotides read TGTGCCAGCAGTCTTATGCCCGTAGAAGAGAGCTACGAGCAGTACTTC. Its translation: CASSLMPVEESYEQYF.

The CDR3 loop is CASSQRGEAEAFF. The CDR3 DNA reads TGTGCCAGCAGCCAACGGGGGGAGGCTGAAGCTTTCTTT. V is TRBV14 and J is TRBJ1-1, with a tentative D call TRBD1 (5 bases). Between the trimmed V and J ends, which lost 2 bases and 6 bases, there was a span of 10 bases. Per the germline V gene, CDR1 is SGHDN and CDR2 is FVKESK. This CDR3 has 13 amino acids.

Ten or more counts support this clonotype. This chain uses TRBV4-2 with TRBJ2-7, with unresolved D. V lost 0 bases to trimming and J lost 5 bases, with 8 bases between them. This CDR3 is built from 13 residues. In germline, CDR1 is LGHNA, CDR2 YNFKEQ. CDR3 in DNA: TGTGCCAGCAGCCAAGAAAGATATAACGAGCAGTACTTC. Translation gives CASSQERYNEQYF.

The chain is built from TRBV29-1 and TRBJ2-2; TRBD1 matches 7 bases. The CDR3 spans 14 residues. Germline V gene lookup returns CDR1 SQVTM and CDR2 ANQGSEA. V lost 7 bases, J lost 0 bases, and 5 bases stayed unmatched. CDR3 loop: CSGWDRTNTGELFF. Here the CDR3 DNA reads TGCAGCGGCTGGGACAGAACGAACACCGGGGAGCTGTTTTTT.

Ten or more counts support this clonotype. This chain uses TRBV3-1 with TRBJ2-7; 8 positions agree with TRBD2. This CDR3 is built from 15 residues. With 6 bases clipped from V and 2 bases from J, the junction kept 9 bases outside the gene matches. CDR1 and CDR2 (germline): LGHDT, YNNKEL (reference sequence). The CDR3 DNA reads TGTGCCAGCAGGTATCCTCTAGCGGGCCCCTACGAGCAGTACTTC. Amino acids: CASRYPLAGPYEQYF.

In this sample, this clonotype turned up a few times. V and J are TRBV6-2 or TRBV6-3 and TRBJ2-7, with a tentative D call TRBD2 (5 bases). Trimming shortened V by 6 bases and J by 6 bases, and 15 bases separated the two germline ends. Germline CDR1 MNHEY, CDR2 SVGEGT. The CDR3 totals 13 residues. CDR3 nucleotide sequence: TGTGCCAGCAGGGAGACTACCGCGCGCGAGCAGTACTTC. Protein sequence: CASRETTAREQYF.

The chain has TRBV12-3 or TRBV12-4 and TRBJ2-7, with a possible D match to TRBD2 (6 bases). The length of the CDR3 is 15 residues. V shed 6 bases and J shed 0 bases, with 15 bases lying between them. The CDR3 here is CASSPTDGSSYEQYF. CDR3 sequence (DNA): TGTGCCAGCAGCCCTACGGACGGGAGCTCCTACGAGCAGTACTTC.

V is TRBV20-1 and J is TRBJ1-2; 10 nucleotides match TRBD1. The CDR3 runs 15 residues. The V segment lost 3 bases and the J segment 5 bases; nucleotides outside the gene matches: 9. CDR1 and CDR2 (germline): DFQATT, SNEGSKA (reference sequence). The CDR3 reads CSARGQGQHMYGYTF. DNA for the CDR3: TGCAGTGCTAGGGGACAGGGGCAACATATGTATGGCTACACCTTC.

This clonotype was counted many times. The chain uses TRBV11-2 and TRBJ2-2, with a weak D call TRBD1 (6 bases). The CDR3 is made up of 16 amino acids. Germline V gene data show CDR1 as SGHAT and CDR2 as FQNNGV. V was pared by 0 bases and J by 7 bases, with 15 bases between. CDR3 in DNA: TGTGCCAGCAGCTTAGATACAGGGATACCCGGCGGGGAGCTGTTTTTT. Translating gives CASSLDTGIPGGELFF. The full variable domain, with the rest looked up from reference TRBV11-2 and TRBJ2-2, is EAGVAQSPRYKIIEKRQSVAFWCNPISGHATLYWYQQILGQGPKLLIQFQNNGVVDDSQLPKDRFSAERLKGVDSTLKIQPAKLEDSAVYLCASSLDTGIPGGELFFGEGSRLTVL.

This clonotype has just a few counts. The chain carries TRBV4-2 and TRBJ2-1; 9 bases fit TRBD1. The CDR3 totals 14 residues. The V segment lost 4 bases and the J segment 5 bases; nucleotides outside the gene matches: 3. In germline, CDR1 is LGHNA, CDR2 YNFKEQ. This CDR3 is CASSPGDRDNEQFF. The CDR3 DNA sequence: TGTGCCAGCAGCCCCGGGGACAGGGACAATGAGCAGTTCTTC.

A few counts support this clonotype. The chain carries TRBV6-1 and TRBJ1-2; D not certain. V was cut by 7 bases and J by 2 bases, with 14 bases left in between. The CDR3 runs 14 residues. CDR1 is MNHNS, CDR2 SASEGT, per germline. CDR3 DNA sequence: TGTGCCAGCAACCAGGTTGGCAACAACTATGGCTACACCTTC. Translation gives CASNQVGNNYGYTF.

Many counts were recorded for this clonotype. This sequence joins TRBV9 and TRBJ2-3; 9 bases map to TRBD2. Germline CDR1 reads SGDLS; CDR2 reads YYNGEE. CDR3 length: 15 residues. The trim removed 0 bases at V and 5 bases at J, leaving 4 bases unmatched. This CDR3 reads CASSVGSLAGDTQYF. The CDR3 bases are TGTGCCAGCAGCGTAGGCTCACTAGCGGGAGATACGCAGTATTTT.

This clonotype turned up a few times. The genes are TRBV4-1 and TRBJ2-3, with 10 bases that match TRBD1. Germline assignment: CDR1 MGHRA and CDR2 YSYEKL. V lost 4 bases, J lost 5 bases, and 9 bases stayed unmatched. The CDR3 runs 16 residues. The chain's CDR3 is CASSRLTGGGGDTQYF. CDR3 coding DNA: TGCGCCAGCAGCCGCCTGACAGGGGGCGGTGGAGATACGCAGTATTTT.

The chain combines TRBV6-2 or TRBV6-3 with TRBJ2-7; 13 bases fit TRBD2. CDR1 MNHEY and CDR2 SVGEGT come from the germline V gene. The CDR3 contains 17 residues. After removal of 3 bases from V and 1 base from J, the junction contained 6 bases not matched to a gene. The CDR3 sequence: CASSYPLLAGGSYEQYF. In DNA, the CDR3 is TGTGCCAGCAGTTATCCGCTACTAGCGGGAGGGTCCTACGAGCAGTACTTC.